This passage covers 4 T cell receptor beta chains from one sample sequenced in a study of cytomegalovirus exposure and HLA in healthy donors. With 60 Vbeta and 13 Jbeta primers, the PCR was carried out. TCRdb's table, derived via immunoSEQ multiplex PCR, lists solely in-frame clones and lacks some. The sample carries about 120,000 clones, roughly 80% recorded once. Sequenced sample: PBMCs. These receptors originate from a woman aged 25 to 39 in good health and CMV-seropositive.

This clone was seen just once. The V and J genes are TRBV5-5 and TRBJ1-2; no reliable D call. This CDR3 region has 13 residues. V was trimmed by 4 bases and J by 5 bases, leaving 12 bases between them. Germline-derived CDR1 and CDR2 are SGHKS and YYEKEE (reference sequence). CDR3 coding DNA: TGTGCCAGCAGCCCCCCCGAGGGTTATGGCTACACCTTC. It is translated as CASSPPEGYGYTF.

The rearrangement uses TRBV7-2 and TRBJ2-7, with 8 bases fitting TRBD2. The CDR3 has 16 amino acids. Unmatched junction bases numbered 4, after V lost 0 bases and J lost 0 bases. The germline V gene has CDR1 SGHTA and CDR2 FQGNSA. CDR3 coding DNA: TGTGCCAGCAGCTTAGCGGGCGGGGGGCCCTCCTACGAGCAGTACTTC. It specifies CASSLAGGGPSYEQYF.

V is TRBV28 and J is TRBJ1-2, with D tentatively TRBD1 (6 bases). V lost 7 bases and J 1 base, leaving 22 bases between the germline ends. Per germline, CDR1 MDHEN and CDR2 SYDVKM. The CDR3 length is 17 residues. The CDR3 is CASTPGGAGSSNYGYTF. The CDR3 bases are TGTGCCAGCACCCCCGGGGGGGCAGGCTCGAGTAACTATGGCTACACCTTC.

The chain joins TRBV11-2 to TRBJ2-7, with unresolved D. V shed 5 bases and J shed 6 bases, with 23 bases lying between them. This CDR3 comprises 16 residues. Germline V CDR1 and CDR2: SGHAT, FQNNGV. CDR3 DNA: TGTGCCAGCAGCACGCACACTCAAGGTCTGAGCGCCGAGCAGTACTTC. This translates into CASSTHTQGLSAEQYF.